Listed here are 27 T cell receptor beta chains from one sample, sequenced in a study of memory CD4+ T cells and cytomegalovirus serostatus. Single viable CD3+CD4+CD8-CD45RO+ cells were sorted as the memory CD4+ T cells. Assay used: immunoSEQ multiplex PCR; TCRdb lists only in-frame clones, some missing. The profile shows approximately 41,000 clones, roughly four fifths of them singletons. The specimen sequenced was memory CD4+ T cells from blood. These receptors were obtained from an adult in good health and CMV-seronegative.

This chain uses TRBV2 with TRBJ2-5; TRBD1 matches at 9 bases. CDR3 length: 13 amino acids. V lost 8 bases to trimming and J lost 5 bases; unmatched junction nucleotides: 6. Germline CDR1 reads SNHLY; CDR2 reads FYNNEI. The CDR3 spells CASLNRGLETQYF. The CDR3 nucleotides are TGTGCCAGCCTTAACAGGGGGCTGGAGACCCAGTACTTC.

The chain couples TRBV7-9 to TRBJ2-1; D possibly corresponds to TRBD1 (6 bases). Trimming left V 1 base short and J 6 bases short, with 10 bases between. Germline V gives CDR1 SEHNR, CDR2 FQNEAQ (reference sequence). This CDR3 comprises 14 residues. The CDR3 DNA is TGTGCCAGCAGCTTAGACAGGGCGGGCAATGAGCAGTTCTTC. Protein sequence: CASSLDRAGNEQFF.

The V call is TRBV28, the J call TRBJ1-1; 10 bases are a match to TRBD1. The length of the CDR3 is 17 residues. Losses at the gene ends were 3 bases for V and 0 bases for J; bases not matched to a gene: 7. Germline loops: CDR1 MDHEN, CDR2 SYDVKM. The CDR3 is CASSFSGTGDMNTEAFF. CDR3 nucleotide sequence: TGTGCCAGCAGTTTTTCGGGGACAGGGGATATGAACACTGAAGCTTTCTTT. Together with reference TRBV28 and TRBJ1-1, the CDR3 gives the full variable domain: DVKVTQSSRYLVKRTGEKVFLECVQDMDHENMFWYRQDPGLGLRLIYFSYDVKMKEKGDIPEGYSVSREKKERFSLILESASTNQTSMYLCASSFSGTGDMNTEAFFGQGTRLTVV.

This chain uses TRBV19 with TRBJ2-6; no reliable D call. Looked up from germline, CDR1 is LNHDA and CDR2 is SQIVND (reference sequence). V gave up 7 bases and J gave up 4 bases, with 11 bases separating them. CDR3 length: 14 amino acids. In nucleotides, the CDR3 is TGTGCCAGTAAACGGGTGGTAGGGGCCAACGTCCTGACTTTC. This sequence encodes CASKRVVGANVLTF.

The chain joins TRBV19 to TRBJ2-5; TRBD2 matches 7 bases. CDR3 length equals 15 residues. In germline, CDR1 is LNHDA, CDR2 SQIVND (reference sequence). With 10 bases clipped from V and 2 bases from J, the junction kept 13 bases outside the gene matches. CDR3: CATSSGLAEQETQYF. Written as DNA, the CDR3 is TGTGCCACATCTTCGGGGCTAGCGGAACAAGAGACCCAGTACTTC.

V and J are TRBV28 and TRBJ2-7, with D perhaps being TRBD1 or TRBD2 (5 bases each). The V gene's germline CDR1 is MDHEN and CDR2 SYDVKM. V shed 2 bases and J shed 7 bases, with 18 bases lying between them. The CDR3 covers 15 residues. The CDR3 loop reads CASSLPTGRVSEQYF. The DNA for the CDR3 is TGTGCCAGCAGTTTACCTACGGGACGAGTCTCTGAGCAGTACTTC.

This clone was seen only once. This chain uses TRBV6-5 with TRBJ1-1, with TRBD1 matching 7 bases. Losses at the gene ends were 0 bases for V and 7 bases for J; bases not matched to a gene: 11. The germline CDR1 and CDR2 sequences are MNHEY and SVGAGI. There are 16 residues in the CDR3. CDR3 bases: TGTGCCAGCAGTTACTCGGAGGGGGCGGGGGGCGATGAAGCTTTCTTT. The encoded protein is CASSYSEGAGGDEAFF.

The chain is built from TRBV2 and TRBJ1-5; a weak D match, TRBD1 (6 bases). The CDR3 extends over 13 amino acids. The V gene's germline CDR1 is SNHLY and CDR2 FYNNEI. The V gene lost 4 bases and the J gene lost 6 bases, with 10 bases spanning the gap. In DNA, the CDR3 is TGTGCCAGCAGTGGACAGGAGAGTCAGCCCCAGCATTTT. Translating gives CASSGQESQPQHF. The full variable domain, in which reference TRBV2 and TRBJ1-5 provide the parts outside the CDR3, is EPEVTQTPSHQVTQMGQEVILRCVPISNHLYFYWYRQILGQKVEFLVSFYNNEISEKSEIFDDQFSVERPDGSNFTLKIRSTKLEDSAMYFCASSGQESQPQHFGDGTRLSIL.

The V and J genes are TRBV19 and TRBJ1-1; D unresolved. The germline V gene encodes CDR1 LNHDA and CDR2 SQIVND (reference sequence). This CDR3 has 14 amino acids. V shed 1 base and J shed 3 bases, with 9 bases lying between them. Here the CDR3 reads CASSIGNVYTEAFF. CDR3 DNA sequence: TGTGCCAGTAGTATAGGGAACGTATACACTGAAGCTTTCTTT.

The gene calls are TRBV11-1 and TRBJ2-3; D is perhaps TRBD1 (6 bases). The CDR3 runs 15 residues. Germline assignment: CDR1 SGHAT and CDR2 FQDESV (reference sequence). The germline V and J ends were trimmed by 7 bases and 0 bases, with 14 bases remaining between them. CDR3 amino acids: CASTEGQSSTDTQYF. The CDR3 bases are TGTGCCAGCACCGAAGGACAGTCTAGCACAGATACGCAGTATTTT.

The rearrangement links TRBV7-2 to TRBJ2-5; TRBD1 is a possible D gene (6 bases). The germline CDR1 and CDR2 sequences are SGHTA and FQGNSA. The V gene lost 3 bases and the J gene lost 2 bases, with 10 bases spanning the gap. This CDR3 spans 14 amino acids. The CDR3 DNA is TGTGCCAGCAGCTTGATGCAGGGGCAAGAGACCCAGTACTTC. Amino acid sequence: CASSLMQGQETQYF.

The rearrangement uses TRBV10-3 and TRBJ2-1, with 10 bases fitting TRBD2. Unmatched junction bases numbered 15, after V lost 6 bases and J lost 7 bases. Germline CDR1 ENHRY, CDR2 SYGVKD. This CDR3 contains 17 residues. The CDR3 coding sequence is TGTGCCATCAGAAGCGGGAGGGCCGGTTTTCTCGAAAATGAGCAGTTCTTC. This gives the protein CAIRSGRAGFLENEQFF.

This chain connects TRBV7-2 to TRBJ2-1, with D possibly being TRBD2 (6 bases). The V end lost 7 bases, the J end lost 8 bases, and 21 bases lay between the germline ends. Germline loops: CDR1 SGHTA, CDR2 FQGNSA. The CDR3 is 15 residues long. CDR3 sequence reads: CASTLTGLVNHEQFF. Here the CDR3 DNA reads TGTGCCAGCACCCTAACGGGACTCGTCAATCATGAGCAGTTCTTC. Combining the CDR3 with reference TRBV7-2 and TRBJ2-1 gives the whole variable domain GAGVSQSPSNKVTEKGKDVELRCDPISGHTALYWYRQSLGQGLEFLIYFQGNSAPDKSGLPSDRFSAERTGGSVSTLTIQRTQQEDSAVYLCASTLTGLVNHEQFFGPGTRLTVL.

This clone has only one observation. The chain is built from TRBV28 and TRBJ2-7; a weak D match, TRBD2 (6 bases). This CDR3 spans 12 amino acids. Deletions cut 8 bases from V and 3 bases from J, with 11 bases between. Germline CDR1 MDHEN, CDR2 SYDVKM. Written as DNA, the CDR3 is TGTGCCAGCGGGCTAGCGCACTACGAGCAGTACTTC. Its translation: CASGLAHYEQYF.

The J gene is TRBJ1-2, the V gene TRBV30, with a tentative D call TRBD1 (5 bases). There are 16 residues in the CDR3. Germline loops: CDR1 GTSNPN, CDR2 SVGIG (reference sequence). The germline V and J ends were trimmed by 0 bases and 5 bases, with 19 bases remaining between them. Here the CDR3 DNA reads TGTGCCTGGAGTGTAAGCCCCCCGGACATCCCTTATGGCTACACCTTC. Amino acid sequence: CAWSVSPPDIPYGYTF.

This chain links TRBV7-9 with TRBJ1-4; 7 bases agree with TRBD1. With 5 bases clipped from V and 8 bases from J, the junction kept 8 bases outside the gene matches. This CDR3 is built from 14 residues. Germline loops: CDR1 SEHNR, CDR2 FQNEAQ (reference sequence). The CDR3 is CASSPDRSSEKLFF. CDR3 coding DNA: TGTGCCAGCAGCCCGGACAGGTCTTCAGAAAAACTGTTTTTT.

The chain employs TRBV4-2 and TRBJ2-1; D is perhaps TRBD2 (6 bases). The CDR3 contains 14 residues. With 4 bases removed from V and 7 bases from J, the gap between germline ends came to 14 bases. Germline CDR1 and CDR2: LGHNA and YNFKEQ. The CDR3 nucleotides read TGTGCCAGCAGCCCGCGGGGCTACGCAAATGAGCAGTTCTTC. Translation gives CASSPRGYANEQFF.

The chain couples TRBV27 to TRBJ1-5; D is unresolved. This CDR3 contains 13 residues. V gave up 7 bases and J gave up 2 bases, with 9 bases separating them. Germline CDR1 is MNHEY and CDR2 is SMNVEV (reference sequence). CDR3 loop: CASTLGGNQPQHF. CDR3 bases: TGTGCCAGCACTCTGGGAGGCAATCAGCCCCAGCATTTT.

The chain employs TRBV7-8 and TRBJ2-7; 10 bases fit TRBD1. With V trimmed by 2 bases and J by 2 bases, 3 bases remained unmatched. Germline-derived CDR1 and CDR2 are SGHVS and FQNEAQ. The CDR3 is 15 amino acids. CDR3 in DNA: TGTGCCAGCAGCTTAACGGACAGGGGGACCTACGAGCAGTACTTC. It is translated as CASSLTDRGTYEQYF.

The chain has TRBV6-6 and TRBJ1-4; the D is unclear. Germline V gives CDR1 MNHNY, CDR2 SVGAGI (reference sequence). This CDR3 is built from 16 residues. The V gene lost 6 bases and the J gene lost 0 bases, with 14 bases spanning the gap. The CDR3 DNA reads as TGTGCCAGCAGCCTTCTACCCCCGGCAACTAATGAAAAACTGTTTTTT. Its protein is CASSLLPPATNEKLFF.

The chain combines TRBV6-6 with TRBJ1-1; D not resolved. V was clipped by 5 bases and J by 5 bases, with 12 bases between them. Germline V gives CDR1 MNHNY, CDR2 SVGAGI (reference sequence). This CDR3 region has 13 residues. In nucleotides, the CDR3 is TGTGCCAGCAGTCCCGAACATTGGACTGAAGCTTTCTTT. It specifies CASSPEHWTEAFF.

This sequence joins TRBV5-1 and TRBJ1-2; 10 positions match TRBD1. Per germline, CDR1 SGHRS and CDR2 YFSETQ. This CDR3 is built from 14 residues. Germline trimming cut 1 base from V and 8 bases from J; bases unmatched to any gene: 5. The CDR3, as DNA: TGCGCCAGCAGCTTGCTGGGGACAGGGGTGGGCTACACCTTC. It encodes CASSLLGTGVGYTF.

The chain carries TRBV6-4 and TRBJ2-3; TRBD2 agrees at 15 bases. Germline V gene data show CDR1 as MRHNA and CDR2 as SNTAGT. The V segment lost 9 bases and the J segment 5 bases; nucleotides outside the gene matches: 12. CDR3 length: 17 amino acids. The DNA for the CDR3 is TGTGCCAGAAATAGGACTAGCGGGAGGGCCCCTAGAGATACGCAGTATTTT. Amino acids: CARNRTSGRAPRDTQYF.

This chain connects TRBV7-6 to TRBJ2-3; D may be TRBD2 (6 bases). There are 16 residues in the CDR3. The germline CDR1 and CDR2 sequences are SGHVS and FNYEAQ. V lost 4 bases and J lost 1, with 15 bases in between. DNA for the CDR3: TGTGCCAGCAGCTCCGGCGGGACCTCTGGCACAGATACGCAGTATTTT. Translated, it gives CASSSGGTSGTDTQYF.

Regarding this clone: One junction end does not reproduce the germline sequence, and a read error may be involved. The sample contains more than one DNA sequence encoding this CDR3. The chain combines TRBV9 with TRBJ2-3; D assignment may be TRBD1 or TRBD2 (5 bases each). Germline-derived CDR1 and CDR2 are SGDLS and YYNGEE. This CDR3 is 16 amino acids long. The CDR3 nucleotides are TGTGCCAGCAGCGCCCGGGACCTACCTAGCACTGATACGCAGTATTTT. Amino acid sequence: CASSARDLPSTDTQYF.

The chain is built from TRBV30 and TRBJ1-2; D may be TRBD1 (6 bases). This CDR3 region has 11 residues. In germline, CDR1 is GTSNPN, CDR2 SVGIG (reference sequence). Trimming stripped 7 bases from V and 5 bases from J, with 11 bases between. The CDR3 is CAFGTPYGYTF. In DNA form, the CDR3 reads TGTGCCTTCGGGACACCGTATGGCTACACCTTC.

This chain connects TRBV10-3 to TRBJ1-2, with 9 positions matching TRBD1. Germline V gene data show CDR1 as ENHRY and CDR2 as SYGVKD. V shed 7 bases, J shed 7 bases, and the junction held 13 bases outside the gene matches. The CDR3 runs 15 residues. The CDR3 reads CAINPQGAGGVGYTF. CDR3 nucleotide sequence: TGTGCCATCAATCCACAGGGGGCTGGGGGCGTTGGCTACACCTTC.